One and the same sample provided the 4 T cell receptor beta chains below, sequenced in a study of cytomegalovirus exposure and HLA in healthy donors (dated by TCRdb to about 2017). Library prep was done by the immunoSEQ multiplex PCR assay. A mixture of 60 forward primers for TCR Vbeta segments and 13 reverse primers for TCR Jbeta segments was used in the multiplex PCR. This immuneACCESS table, as held by TCRdb, lists in-frame sequences with V and J called but not all clones. Of the missing ones, under half trace to an unresolved V gene in checked studies; the others have no known cause. In this sample the table shows 97,000 or so clones, around four fifths of which occur a single time. The top ten hold 2.6% of the sample. The sequencing sample was made of PBMCs. Source of these receptors: a man aged 35 to 55 in good health and CMV-seronegative.

The V gene is TRBV9, the J gene TRBJ1-1, with 7 bases lining up with TRBD1. There are 13 residues in the CDR3. Looked up from germline, CDR1 is SGDLS and CDR2 is YYNGEE. V shed 3 bases, J shed 3 bases, and the junction held 2 bases outside the gene matches. The CDR3 is CASSGGQDTEAFF. CDR3 DNA: TGTGCCAGCAGCGGCGGACAGGACACTGAAGCTTTCTTT.

The rearrangement uses TRBV29-1 and TRBJ2-3; tentative D call: TRBD2 (7 bases). From germline, CDR1 is SQVTM and CDR2 ANQGSEA. V lost 3 bases, J lost 2 bases, and 12 bases lay in between. The CDR3 is 14 residues long. The DNA of the CDR3 is TGCAGCGTTGAGGGGGGGCCCGACACAGATACGCAGTATTTT. This translates into CSVEGGPDTDTQYF.

This chain joins TRBV14 and TRBJ2-2; TRBD2 agrees at 8 bases. J lost 4 bases, V lost 1 base, and 8 bases had no gene match. Looked up from germline, CDR1 is SGHDN and CDR2 is FVKESK. The CDR3 spans 17 residues. This CDR3 is CASSQVGGAQVTGELFF. DNA for the CDR3: TGTGCCAGCAGCCAAGTCGGGGGGGCCCAGGTCACCGGGGAGCTGTTTTTT.

This clone was recorded a few times. The CDR3 DNA sequence: TGTGCCAGTAGTCCCAATGCAGGCGGGAATTCACCCCTCCACTTT. Its protein is CASSPNAGGNSPLHF. The chain joins TRBV19 to TRBJ1-6; D is ambiguous. Looked up from germline, CDR1 is LNHDA and CDR2 is SQIVND (reference sequence). This CDR3 spans 15 amino acids. Trimming took off 5 bases at V and 7 bases at J, with 15 bases between the two ends.